This T cell receptor (beta chain) was profiled in a study of early T cells in non-severe SARS-CoV-2 infection. Researchers attached unique molecular identifiers to individual cDNA molecules. TCRdb fed the 5' RACE reads into MiXCR, producing one record per CDR3 protein. The table has 55,000 to 75,000 distinct CDR3 sequences, 10% to 15% seen once. The CDR3 has 14 amino acids. The germline V gene has CDR1 MNHNS and CDR2 SASEGT. Trimming pared 5 bases from V and 0 bases from J, leaving 11 bases between. In this sample, this clonotype turned up many times. The receptor was derived from an adult who was a healthcare worker with PCR-confirmed SARS-CoV-2 infection or an uninfected control (not recorded which). Specimen: whole blood. The genes are TRBV6-1 and TRBJ2-7, with D maybe TRBD2 (6 bases). Here the CDR3 reads CASSSLGSSYEQYF. The CDR3 coding sequence is TGTGCCAGCAGTTCCCTCGGGAGCTCCTACGAGCAGTACTTC.